Following are 32 T cell receptor beta chains from one sample sequenced in a study of OX40 agonist ivuxolimab in advanced cancers. Sequencing used immunoSEQ multiplex PCR; TCRdb keeps in-frame clones, though not all of them. The data hold fewer than 90,000 clones, with around 87% observed a single time. The source material was CD4+ or CD8+ T cells sorted from blood, sampled in a trial of the OX40 agonist ivuxolimab. Every receptor here comes from an adult with an advanced solid tumor such as melanoma, head and neck, liver or kidney cancer.

In this sample, this clone turned up once. The chain recombines TRBV2 with TRBJ2-3, with 8 positions matching TRBD1. Germline loops: CDR1 SNHLY, CDR2 FYNNEI. V was pared by 6 bases and J by 10 bases, with 6 bases of the junction left unmatched. The CDR3 has 12 amino acids. Here the CDR3 reads CASRARGQAQYF. The DNA of the CDR3 is TGTGCCAGCAGGGCCAGGGGGCAGGCGCAGTATTTT.

This sequence joins TRBV10-1 and TRBJ1-1; D uncertain. This CDR3 comprises 13 residues. Trimming took off 3 bases at V and 4 bases at J, with 9 bases between the two ends. Germline CDR1 and CDR2: WNHNN and SYGVQD (reference sequence). The CDR3 DNA reads TGCGCCAGCAGTGACCCCAAGGGCACTGAAGCTTTCTTT. Residues: CASSDPKGTEAFF.

The gene calls are TRBV7-2 and TRBJ1-6; weak D call: TRBD1 (5 bases). This CDR3 is built from 16 residues. Trimming shortened V by 1 base and J by 4 bases, and 11 bases separated the two germline ends. Looked up from germline, CDR1 is SGHTA and CDR2 is FQGNSA. The chain's CDR3 is CASSLGEGRYNSPLHF. In nucleotides, the CDR3 is TGTGCCAGCAGCTTAGGTGAGGGACGGTATAATTCACCCCTCCACTTT. Using reference TRBV7-2 and TRBJ1-6 for the parts outside the CDR3, the full variable domain is GAGVSQSPSNKVTEKGKDVELRCDPISGHTALYWYRQSLGQGLEFLIYFQGNSAPDKSGLPSDRFSAERTGGSVSTLTIQRTQQEDSAVYLCASSLGEGRYNSPLHFGNGTRLTVT.

This clone appeared once. The chain joins TRBV4-1 to TRBJ2-1, with 8 bases that match TRBD2. Germline V CDR1 and CDR2: MGHRA, YSYEKL. The CDR3 covers 17 residues. The V segment lost 2 bases and the J segment 2 bases; nucleotides outside the gene matches: 8. CDR3 loop: CASSQRTSGNTYNEQFF. The CDR3 bases are TGCGCCAGCAGCCAACGTACTAGCGGAAATACCTACAATGAGCAGTTCTTC.

The chain carries TRBV16 and TRBJ2-1, with D possibly matching TRBD2 (5 bases). Trimming removed 0 bases from V and 5 bases from J, with 8 bases in between. The CDR3 has 14 residues. The germline gives CDR1 KGHSY, CDR2 FQNENV. The CDR3 loop reads CASSQSRGNNEQFF. CDR3 nucleotide sequence: TGTGCCAGCAGCCAATCTAGAGGGAACAATGAGCAGTTCTTC.

The rearrangement links TRBV28 to TRBJ1-2; TRBD1 aligns across 8 bases. This CDR3 is built from 17 residues. V lost 4 bases, J lost 0 bases, and 10 bases stayed unmatched. Germline values: CDR1 MDHEN, CDR2 SYDVKM. The CDR3 DNA reads as TGTGCCAGCAGTTCCCGCGGGGAACAGGGGGCTAACTATGGCTACACCTTC. It specifies CASSSRGEQGANYGYTF.

The V gene is TRBV9, the J gene TRBJ2-5; D unclear. This CDR3 contains 14 residues. V gave up 4 bases and J gave up 3 bases, with 13 bases separating them. CDR1 and CDR2 from the germline V gene are SGDLS and YYNGEE. The CDR3 DNA follows: TGTGCCAGCAGCCCGCGGCTAAAAAAAGAGACCCAGTACTTC. It encodes CASSPRLKKETQYF.

This clone has more than one count but fewer than ten. This rearrangement joins TRBV19 to TRBJ1-2; D remains ambiguous. V was trimmed by 5 bases and J by 4 bases, leaving 2 bases between them. This CDR3 contains 10 residues. CDR1 and CDR2 from the germline V gene are LNHDA and SQIVND (reference sequence). In DNA form, the CDR3 reads TGTGCCAGTAGTTCCTATGGCTACACCTTC. Protein: CASSSYGYTF.

This clone has just a few counts. The chain is built from TRBV19 and TRBJ1-5; D remains unclear. Trimming took 7 bases from V and 2 from J, leaving 9 bases between them. The CDR3 contains 13 residues. The germline gives CDR1 LNHDA, CDR2 SQIVND (reference sequence). The CDR3 region is CASNNMGNQPQHF. Written as DNA, the CDR3 is TGTGCCAGTAACAATATGGGCAATCAGCCCCAGCATTTT.

This chain links TRBV18 with TRBJ1-2; possibly TRBD1 for D (6 bases). In germline, CDR1 is KGHSH, CDR2 LQKENI. Between the trimmed V and J ends, which lost 3 bases and 4 bases, there was a span of 15 bases. The CDR3 totals 15 residues. The CDR3 region is CASSPNGQLLYGYTF. Written as DNA, the CDR3 is TGTGCCAGCTCACCGAACGGACAGCTTCTCTATGGCTACACCTTC. Full variable domain (missing parts from reference TRBV18 and TRBJ1-2): NAGVMQNPRHLVRRRGQEARLRCSPMKGHSHVYWYRQLPEEGLKFMVYLQKENIIDESGMPKERFSAEFPKEGPSILRIQQVVRGDSAAYFCASSPNGQLLYGYTFGSGTRLTVV.

V gene TRBV19 combines with J gene TRBJ2-1; 7 bases match TRBD2. Germline V gives CDR1 LNHDA, CDR2 SQIVND (reference sequence). V trimming: 1 base; J trimming: 11 bases; junction bases outside the gene matches: 2. CDR3 length: 12 residues. The CDR3 DNA reads as TGTGCCAGTAGTATAGGGGGAGGGAAGCAGTTCTTC. Its protein is CASSIGGGKQFF.

The V gene is TRBV11-2, the J gene TRBJ1-5; unclear D gene. CDR1 and CDR2 (germline): SGHAT, FQNNGV. V was shortened by 3 bases and J by 3 bases, with 9 bases between the two germline ends. CDR3 length: 14 amino acids. In DNA form, the CDR3 reads TGTGCCAGCAGCTTCGGAGTATACAATCAGCCCCAGCATTTT. This encodes CASSFGVYNQPQHF.

The chain has TRBV4-3 and TRBJ2-6, with 9 bases matching TRBD1. With V trimmed by 6 bases and J by 0 bases, 6 bases remained unmatched. The length of the CDR3 is 17 residues. Germline CDR1 and CDR2: LGHNA and YSLEER. As DNA, the CDR3 is TGCGCCAGCAGTTACAGGGGGCCAGGCTCTGGGGCCAACGTCCTGACTTTC. Protein sequence: CASSYRGPGSGANVLTF.

CDR3 region: CASSFWEGIDTEAFF. In DNA, the CDR3 is TGTGCCAGCAGTTTTTGGGAGGGGATAGACACTGAAGCTTTCTTT. The chain recombines TRBV28 with TRBJ1-1; D perhaps matches TRBD1 (5 bases). The CDR3 length is 15 residues. The germline V gene encodes CDR1 MDHEN and CDR2 SYDVKM. Trimming cost V 3 bases and J 3 bases, with 14 bases left between them.

The rearrangement links TRBV5-1 to TRBJ2-7; D is unclear. With 1 base removed from V and 6 bases from J, the gap between germline ends came to 17 bases. This CDR3 is built from 15 residues. Germline assignment: CDR1 SGHRS and CDR2 YFSETQ. For the CDR3, the DNA is TGCGCCAGCAGCTTGACCCCTACAGATCGGGTCGAGCAGTACTTC. Protein: CASSLTPTDRVEQYF.

This chain joins TRBV6-5 and TRBJ1-4, with a possible D match to TRBD1 (6 bases). The CDR3 length is 16 residues. Germline-derived CDR1 and CDR2 are MNHEY and SVGAGI. Trimming took off 0 bases at V and 2 bases at J, with 10 bases between the two ends. The CDR3 coding sequence is TGTGCCAGCAGTTACTCTACAGGGCTGACTAATGAAAAACTGTTTTTT. It yields the protein CASSYSTGLTNEKLFF.

This clone has only a few counts. The chain has TRBV7-9 and TRBJ1-4, with 9 bases identical to TRBD1. From germline, CDR1 is SEHNR and CDR2 FQNEAQ (reference sequence). This CDR3 contains 18 residues. The junction had 8 bases not matched to a gene; V was cut back by 3 bases and J by 0 bases. CDR3 sequence reads: CASSLWTGATATNEKLFF. In DNA form, the CDR3 reads TGTGCCAGCAGCTTGTGGACAGGGGCCACTGCAACTAATGAAAAACTGTTTTTT.

The chain combines TRBV9 with TRBJ2-2; D gene unclear. V dropped 0 bases and J dropped 3 bases, with 9 bases sitting between them. The CDR3 covers 15 residues. Germline-derived CDR1 and CDR2 are SGDLS and YYNGEE. The CDR3 is CASSVAGSYTGELFF. Written as DNA, the CDR3 is TGTGCCAGCAGCGTAGCTGGCAGTTACACCGGGGAGCTGTTTTTT.

In its sample, this clone was seen a few times. The V gene is TRBV5-8, the J gene TRBJ2-7; no firm D call. CDR1 and CDR2 (germline): SGHTS, YDEGEE. The CDR3 length is 11 residues. Trimming cost V 5 bases and J 1 base, with 4 bases left between them. CDR3 sequence: CASSQSYEQYV. Written as DNA, the CDR3 is TGTGCCAGCAGTCAGTCCTACGAGCAGTACGTC.

This chain connects TRBV28 to TRBJ2-7; D is unresolved. The CDR3 loop spans 13 amino acids. Trimming removed 2 bases from V and 0 bases from J, with 5 bases in between. CDR1 and CDR2 from the germline V gene are MDHEN and SYDVKM. The CDR3 region has the DNA TGTGCCAGCAGTTTAAAGGTCTCCTACGAGCAGTACTTC. This gives the protein CASSLKVSYEQYF.

The sample holds a few counts of this clone. The chain uses TRBV7-2 and TRBJ1-5; D not resolved. Trimming took off 3 bases at V and 7 bases at J, with 10 bases between the two ends. The length of the CDR3 is 13 residues. Germline CDR1 and CDR2: SGHTA and FQGNSA. The CDR3 nucleotides read TGTGCCAGCAGCTTTAACCAGCAGCAGCCCCAGCATTTT. It specifies CASSFNQQQPQHF.

Details on this clone: The conserved closing phenylalanine or tryptophan is absent in this CDR3, likely reflecting a read error. This chain links TRBV2 with TRBJ1-5; TRBD1 might be the D (6 bases). Between the trimmed V and J ends, which lost 6 bases and 2 bases, there was a span of 14 bases. This CDR3 is built from 15 residues. Germline V gives CDR1 SNHLY, CDR2 FYNNEI. For the CDR3, the DNA is TGTGCCAGCAGCTCAGGGGTGGGACGCAATCAGCCCCAGCATCTT. The encoded protein is CASSSGVGRNQPQHL.

This chain links TRBV10-1 with TRBJ2-5; D call uncertain. The CDR3 totals 13 residues. V lost 5 bases and J 2 bases, leaving 9 bases between the germline ends. CDR1 WNHNN and CDR2 SYGVQD come from the germline V gene (reference sequence). The CDR3 DNA reads TGCGCCAGCAGTTCCGCGGTTCAAGAGACCCAGTACTTC. Translated: CASSSAVQETQYF.

The genes are TRBV10-3 and TRBJ2-3; 9 bases fit TRBD1. CDR1 ENHRY and CDR2 SYGVKD come from the germline V gene. V was pared by 8 bases and J by 0 bases, with 18 bases of the junction left unmatched. The CDR3 sequence is 19 residues long. CDR3 DNA sequence: TGTGCCATCTCGACTCCCACGGGACAGGGCCTAATTAGCACAGATACGCAGTATTTT. Translating it yields CAISTPTGQGLISTDTQYF.

V usage is TRBV19 and J usage is TRBJ1-2; D gene unclear. V was cut by 2 bases and J by 10 bases, with 14 bases left in between. This CDR3 has 13 amino acids. Germline lookup yields CDR1 LNHDA and CDR2 SQIVND (reference sequence). The CDR3 bases are TGTGCCAGTAGTATACTGGCAGCGCAAACCTACACCTTC. Its translation is CASSILAAQTYTF.

This chain joins TRBV7-3 and TRBJ2-2; 7 bases match TRBD1. J lost 2 bases, V lost 5 bases, and 8 bases had no gene match. Germline assignment: CDR1 SGHTA and CDR2 FQGTGA. The CDR3 is 16 amino acids. The CDR3 protein is CASSTGTAKNTGELFF. The CDR3 bases are TGTGCCAGCAGCACCGGGACAGCCAAAAACACCGGGGAGCTGTTTTTT.

The rearrangement uses TRBV11-2 and TRBJ2-7; TRBD2 is a possible D gene (7 bases). This CDR3 is 16 amino acids long. Germline CDR1 is SGHAT and CDR2 is FQNNGV. V was shortened by 5 bases and J by 3 bases, with 20 bases between the two germline ends. The CDR3 sequence is CASSPTQGSGGYEQYF. CDR3 bases: TGTGCCAGCAGCCCCACGCAGGGGTCGGGGGGCTACGAGCAGTACTTC.

The chain carries TRBV6-6 and TRBJ1-4; TRBD1 matches 7 bases. CDR1 and CDR2 (germline): MNHNY, SVGAGI (reference sequence). This CDR3 is 15 amino acids long. Germline trimming cut 6 bases from V and 7 bases from J; bases unmatched to any gene: 11. The CDR3 is CASSDRDSEGEKLFF. The CDR3 DNA sequence: TGTGCCAGCAGCGACCGGGACAGCGAAGGTGAAAAACTGTTTTTT.

The J gene is TRBJ1-1, the V gene TRBV10-3; TRBD1 is a possible D gene (5 bases). Trimming took off 8 bases at V and 11 bases at J, with 15 bases between the two ends. Germline CDR1 reads ENHRY; CDR2 reads SYGVKD. The CDR3 has 11 residues. The CDR3 sequence: CAISWGGEAFF. The DNA for the CDR3 is TGTGCCATCTCTTGGGGGGGTGAGGCTTTCTTT.

Only a few counts were recorded for this clone. Other DNA sequences in this sample translate to the same CDR3. CDR3 protein: CASSLAGAQETQYF. For the CDR3, the DNA is TGTGCCAGCAGCTTAGCGGGGGCTCAAGAGACCCAGTACTTC. The chain carries TRBV7-2 and TRBJ2-5; a possible D gene is TRBD1 (6 bases). This CDR3 spans 14 amino acids. Germline CDR1 is SGHTA and CDR2 is FQGNSA. V gave up 0 bases and J gave up 2 bases, with 7 bases separating them.

V is TRBV19 and J is TRBJ2-1, with TRBD1 identical over 9 bases. Germline CDR1 and CDR2: LNHDA and SQIVND (reference sequence). The J segment lost 11 bases and the V segment lost 3 bases, leaving 5 bases of the junction unmatched. The CDR3 sequence is 13 residues long. In nucleotides, the CDR3 is TGTGCCAGTAGTATGGGACAGGGAGGAAAGCAGTTCTTC. Residues: CASSMGQGGKQFF. The complete variable domain, with remaining parts taken from reference TRBV19 and TRBJ2-1, reads DGGITQSPKYLFRKEGQNVTLSCEQNLNHDAMYWYRQDPGQGLRLIYYSQIVNDFQKGDIAEGYSVSREKKESFPLTVTSAQKNPTAFYLCASSMGQGGKQFFGPGTRLTVL.

This chain uses TRBV6-6 with TRBJ1-2, with D perhaps matching TRBD1 (5 bases). This CDR3 spans 14 amino acids. Per the germline V gene, CDR1 is MNHNY and CDR2 is SVGAGI (reference sequence). V lost 6 bases to trimming and J lost 1 base, with 12 bases between them. In DNA, the CDR3 is TGTGCCAGCAGAAGGGACGGGAATAACTATGGCTACACCTTC. It encodes CASRRDGNNYGYTF.